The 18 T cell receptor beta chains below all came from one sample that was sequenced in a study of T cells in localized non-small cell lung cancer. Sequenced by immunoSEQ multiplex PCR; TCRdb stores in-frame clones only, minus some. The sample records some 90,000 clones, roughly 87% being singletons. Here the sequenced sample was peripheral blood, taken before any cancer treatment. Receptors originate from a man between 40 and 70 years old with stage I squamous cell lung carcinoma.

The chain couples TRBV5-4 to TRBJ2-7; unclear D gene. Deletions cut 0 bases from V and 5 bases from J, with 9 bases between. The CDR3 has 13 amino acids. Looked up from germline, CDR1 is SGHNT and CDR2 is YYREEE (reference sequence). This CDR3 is CASSLERADEQYF. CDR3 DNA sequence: TGTGCCAGCAGCTTGGAGCGAGCAGACGAGCAGTACTTC.

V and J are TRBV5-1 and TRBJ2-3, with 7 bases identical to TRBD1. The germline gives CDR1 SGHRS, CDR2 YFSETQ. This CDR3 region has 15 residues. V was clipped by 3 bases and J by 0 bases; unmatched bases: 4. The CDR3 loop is CASSSGTASTDTQYF. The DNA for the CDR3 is TGCGCCAGCAGCTCCGGGACAGCTAGCACAGATACGCAGTATTTT.

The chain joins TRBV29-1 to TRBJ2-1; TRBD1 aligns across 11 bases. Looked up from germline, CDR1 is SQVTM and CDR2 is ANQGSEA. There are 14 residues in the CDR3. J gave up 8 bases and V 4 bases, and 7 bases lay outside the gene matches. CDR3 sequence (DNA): TGCAGCGTTGCCCGGACAGGGGGCTGGGATGAGCAGTTCTTC. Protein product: CSVARTGGWDEQFF.

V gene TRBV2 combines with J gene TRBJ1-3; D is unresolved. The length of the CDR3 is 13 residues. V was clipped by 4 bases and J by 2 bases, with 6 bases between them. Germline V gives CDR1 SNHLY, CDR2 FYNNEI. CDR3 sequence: CASSVGPGNTIYF. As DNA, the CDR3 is TGTGCCAGCAGTGTAGGGCCTGGAAACACCATATATTTT.

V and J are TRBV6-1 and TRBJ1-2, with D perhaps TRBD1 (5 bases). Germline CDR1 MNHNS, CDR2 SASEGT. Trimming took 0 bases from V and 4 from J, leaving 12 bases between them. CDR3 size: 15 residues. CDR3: CASSEAEGLGYGYTF. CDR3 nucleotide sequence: TGTGCCAGCAGTGAAGCCGAGGGGCTTGGCTATGGCTACACCTTC.

CDR3 residues: CASSQRGGLRGQHF. In DNA form, the CDR3 reads TGTGCCAGCAGTCAAAGGGGGGGCCTCAGGGGCCAGCATTTT. The J gene is TRBJ1-5, the V gene TRBV5-8, with D tentatively TRBD1 (6 bases). Germline-derived CDR1 and CDR2 are SGHTS and YDEGEE. The CDR3 spans 14 residues. V shed 5 bases and J shed 12 bases, with 21 bases lying between them.

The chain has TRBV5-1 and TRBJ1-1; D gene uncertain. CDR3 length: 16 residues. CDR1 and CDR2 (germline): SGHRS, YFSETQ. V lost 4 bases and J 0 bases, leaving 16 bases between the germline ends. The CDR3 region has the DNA TGCGCCAGCAGCCTTTACGGTGCAGCCCTGAACACTGAAGCTTTCTTT. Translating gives CASSLYGAALNTEAFF.

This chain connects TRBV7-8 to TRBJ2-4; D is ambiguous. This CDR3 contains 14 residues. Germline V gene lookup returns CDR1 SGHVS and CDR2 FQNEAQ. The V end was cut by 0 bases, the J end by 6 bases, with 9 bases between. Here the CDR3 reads CASSLAAVRNIQYF. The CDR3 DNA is TGTGCCAGCAGCTTAGCGGCCGTCAGAAACATTCAGTACTTC.

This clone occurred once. CDR3 sequence reads: CASSLAGGYGYTF. CDR3 sequence (DNA): TGTGCCAGCAGCTTGGCAGGGGGCTATGGCTACACCTTC. This chain links TRBV7-9 with TRBJ1-2; 7 positions agree with TRBD1. The CDR3 is made up of 13 amino acids. CDR1 is SEHNR, CDR2 FQNEAQ, per germline (reference sequence). J lost 4 bases, V lost 3 bases, and 2 bases had no gene match.

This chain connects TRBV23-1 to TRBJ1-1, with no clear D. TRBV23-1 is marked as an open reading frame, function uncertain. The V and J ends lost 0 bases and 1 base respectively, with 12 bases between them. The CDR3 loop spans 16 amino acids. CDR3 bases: TGCGCCAGCAGTCAATCTAAGGAATTCCCGAACACTGAAGCTTTCTTT. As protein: CASSQSKEFPNTEAFF.

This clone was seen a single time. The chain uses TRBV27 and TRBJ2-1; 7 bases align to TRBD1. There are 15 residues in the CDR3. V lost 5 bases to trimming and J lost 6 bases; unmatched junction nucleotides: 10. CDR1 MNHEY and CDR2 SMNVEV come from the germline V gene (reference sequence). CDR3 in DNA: TGTGCCAGCAGTATCAGACAGGGTGGGGTCAATGAGCAGTTCTTC. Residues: CASSIRQGGVNEQFF.

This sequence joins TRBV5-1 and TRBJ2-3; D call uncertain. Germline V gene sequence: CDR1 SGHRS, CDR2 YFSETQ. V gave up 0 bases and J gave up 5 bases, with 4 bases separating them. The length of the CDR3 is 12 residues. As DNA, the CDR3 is TGCGCCAGCAGCTTGGCGCGAGATACGCAGTATTTT. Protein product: CASSLARDTQYF.

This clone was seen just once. The CDR3 DNA follows: TGTGCCACCAGCAGAGGGGGGGGCGGCACCCGGGCCCAAGAGACCCAGTACTTC. As protein: CATSRGGGGTRAQETQYF. The chain joins TRBV15 to TRBJ2-5, with D maybe TRBD2 (7 bases). Germline lookup yields CDR1 LNHNV and CDR2 YYDKDF (reference sequence). The V gene lost 1 base and the J gene lost 1 base, with 19 bases spanning the gap. The CDR3 spans 18 residues.

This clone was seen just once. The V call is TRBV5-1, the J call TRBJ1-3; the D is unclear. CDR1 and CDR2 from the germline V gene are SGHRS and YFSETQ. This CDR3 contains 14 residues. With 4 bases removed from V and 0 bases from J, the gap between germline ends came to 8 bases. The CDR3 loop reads CASSPDTSGNTIYF. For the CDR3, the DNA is TGCGCCAGCAGCCCCGATACCTCTGGAAACACCATATATTTT.

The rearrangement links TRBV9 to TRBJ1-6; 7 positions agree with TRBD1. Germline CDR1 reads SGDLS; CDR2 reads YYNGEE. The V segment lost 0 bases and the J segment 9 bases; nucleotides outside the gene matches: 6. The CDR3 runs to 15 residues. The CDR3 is CASSVEAGGISPLHF. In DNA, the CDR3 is TGTGCCAGCAGCGTAGAGGCAGGGGGTATTTCACCCCTCCACTTT.

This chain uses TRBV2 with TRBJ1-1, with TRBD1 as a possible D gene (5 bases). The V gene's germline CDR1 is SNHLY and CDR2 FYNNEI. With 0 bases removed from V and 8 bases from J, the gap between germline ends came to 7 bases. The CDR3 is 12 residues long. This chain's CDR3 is CASSEAGPEAFF. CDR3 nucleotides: TGTGCCAGCAGTGAAGCGGGACCCGAAGCTTTCTTT.

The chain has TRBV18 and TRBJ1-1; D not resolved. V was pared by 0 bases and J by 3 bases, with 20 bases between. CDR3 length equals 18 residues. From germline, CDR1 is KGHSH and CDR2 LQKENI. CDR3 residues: CASSPPGTSIHSHTEAFF. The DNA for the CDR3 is TGTGCCAGCTCACCACCTGGTACCTCAATCCACTCTCACACTGAAGCTTTCTTT. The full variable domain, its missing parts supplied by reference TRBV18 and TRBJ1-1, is NAGVMQNPRHLVRRRGQEARLRCSPMKGHSHVYWYRQLPEEGLKFMVYLQKENIIDESGMPKERFSAEFPKEGPSILRIQQVVRGDSAAYFCASSPPGTSIHSHTEAFFGQGTRLTVV.

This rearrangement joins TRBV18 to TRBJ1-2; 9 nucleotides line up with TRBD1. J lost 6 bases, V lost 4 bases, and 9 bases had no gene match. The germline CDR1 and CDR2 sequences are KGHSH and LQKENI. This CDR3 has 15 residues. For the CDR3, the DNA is TGTGCCAGCTCACACTCGACAGGGGGAAGGGATGGCTACACCTTC. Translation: CASSHSTGGRDGYTF.